The present TCR beta chain was sequenced within a study of brain T cells in children with intractable seizures. Overall study findings and caveats: Pre- and post-surgery blood differed in depth, so pre-surgery absences may be undersampling. Viral specificity was inferred only from CDR3 similarity; HCMV serostatus was unknown.

Described time point: blood from clinic visit 5 months post-surgery; TSC patient then seizure free. The sequenced cases were selected for having the highest brain T cell transcript signatures. Pre-surgery treatment included at least one anti-epileptic drug. A remark on this clone: Antigen unknown.

Libraries were prepared by immunoSEQ multiplex PCR; TCRdb keeps only in-frame clonotypes and omits some of them. Seen here are about 340,000 clones, about 94% observed once, and the top ten hold approximately 5%. The CDR3 spans 15 residues. With V trimmed by 5 bases and J by 2 bases, 5 bases remained unmatched. Germline-derived CDR1 and CDR2 are SEHNR and FQNEAQ (reference sequence). The origin of this receptor is a boy under two years old with tuberous sclerosis and intractable seizures. V is TRBV7-9 and J is TRBJ2-3; 9 positions match TRBD2. The input for sequencing was peripheral blood, taken roughly 5 months after surgery. CDR3 coding DNA: TGTGCCAGCAGCCCTCCGGGACTAGCCACAGATACGCAGTATTTT. This encodes CASSPPGLATDTQYF.